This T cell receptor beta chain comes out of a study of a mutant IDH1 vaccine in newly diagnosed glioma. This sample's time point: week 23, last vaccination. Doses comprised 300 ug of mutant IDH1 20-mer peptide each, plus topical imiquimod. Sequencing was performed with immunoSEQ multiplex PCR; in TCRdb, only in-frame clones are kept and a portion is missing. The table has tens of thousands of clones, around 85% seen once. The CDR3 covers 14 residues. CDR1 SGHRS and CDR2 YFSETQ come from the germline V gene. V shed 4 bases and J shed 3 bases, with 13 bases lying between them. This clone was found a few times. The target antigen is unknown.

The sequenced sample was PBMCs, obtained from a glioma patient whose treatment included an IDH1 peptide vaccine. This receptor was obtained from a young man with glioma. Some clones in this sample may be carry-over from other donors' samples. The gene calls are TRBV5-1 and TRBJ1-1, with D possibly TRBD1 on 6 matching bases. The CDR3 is CASSLSDSYTEAFF. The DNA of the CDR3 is TGCGCCAGCAGCCTATCGGACAGCTACACTGAAGCTTTCTTT. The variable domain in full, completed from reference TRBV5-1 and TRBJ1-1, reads KAGVTQTPRYLIKTRGQQVTLSCSPISGHRSVSWYQQTPGQGLQFLFEYFSETQRNKGNFPGRFSGRQFSNSRSEMNVSTLELGDSALYLCASSLSDSYTEAFFGQGTRLTVV.